A single sample is the source of the 21 T cell receptor beta chains below, sequenced in a study of T-cell reconstitution after alpha-beta-depleted transplantation in children listed by TCRdb under 2016. Per the publication, the treatment or condition label means: allogeneic hematopoietic cell transplantation with graft depleted of TCRalphabeta T cells and CD19 B cells. Library creation used PCR. The instrument given in TCRdb is Illumina HiSeq 2500. To normalize quantification of the TCRbeta repertoire, the TCR libraries were built with molecular barcoding that relied on unique molecular identifiers. TCRdb reworked the public reads: Q25 trimming with fastp, MiXCR clone assembly, productive beta chains retained. Under each unique CDR3 protein, matching rows form one entry showing the most common genes and DNA. The sample contains 550,000 to 600,000 distinct CDR3 sequences, 20% to 25% of them found a single time. The ten largest account for around an eighth of the sample.

Material: PBMCs, mostly from graft donor cells, obtained 360 days after TCRalphabeta/CD19-depleted stem cell transplant. These receptors all stem from a boy under two years old who had a stem cell transplant for acute myeloid leukemia, so the T cells may come from the graft donor.

This clonotype was seen many times. The chain carries TRBV29-1 and TRBJ2-1, with D perhaps assigned TRBD1 or TRBD2 (6 bases each). Germline lookup yields CDR1 SQVTM and CDR2 ANQGSEA. This CDR3 has 14 residues. V shed 4 bases and J shed 10 bases, with 20 bases lying between them. The chain's CDR3 is CSVAGGVSVIEQFF. In DNA, the CDR3 is TGCAGCGTTGCCGGGGGCGTCTCGGTCATCGAGCAGTTCTTC.

The genes are TRBV6-4 and TRBJ2-3; D remains unclear. Trimming removed 2 bases from V and 5 bases from J, with 14 bases in between. CDR3 length: 15 residues. Germline CDR1 is MRHNA and CDR2 is SNTAGT. The CDR3 spells CASSDRGYSGDTQYF. In nucleotides, the CDR3 is TGTGCCAGCAGTGACCGTGGGTACTCGGGAGATACGCAGTATTTT.

In this sample, this clonotype turned up many times. This sequence joins TRBV20-1 and TRBJ1-1; D perhaps matches TRBD1 (5 bases). Germline-derived CDR1 and CDR2 are DFQATT and SNEGSKA (reference sequence). The CDR3 contains 15 residues. Deletions cut 5 bases from V and 4 bases from J, with 20 bases between. CDR3 in DNA: TGCAGTGCTCTCCCGTTTGGGGTGGGGGTCACTGAAGCTTTCTTT. Its protein product is CSALPFGVGVTEAFF.

In its sample, this clonotype was seen a few times. The genes are TRBV27 and TRBJ1-5, with 7 nucleotides matching TRBD1. This CDR3 spans 14 amino acids. CDR1 is MNHEY and CDR2 is SMNVEV in the germline V gene (reference sequence). V lost 2 bases to trimming and J lost 9 bases; unmatched junction nucleotides: 7. CDR3 loop: CASSLPGTAGPQHF. Here the CDR3 DNA reads TGTGCCAGCAGTTTACCTGGGACAGCGGGGCCCCAGCATTTT.

Many counts were recorded for this clonotype. V is TRBV20-1 and J is TRBJ2-1; 9 bases fit TRBD1. V shed 0 bases, J shed 4 bases, and the junction held 7 bases outside the gene matches. This CDR3 is 16 amino acids long. CDR1 DFQATT and CDR2 SNEGSKA come from the germline V gene (reference sequence). In DNA, the CDR3 is TGCAGTGCTAGAGAGATCCGGGACAGGGATTACAATGAGCAGTTCTTC. Residues: CSAREIRDRDYNEQFF.

This clonotype was observed a few times. The chain links TRBV6-1 to TRBJ2-6; D is unclear. The CDR3 contains 16 residues. Germline CDR1 MNHNS, CDR2 SASEGT. Deletions cut 5 bases from V and 0 bases from J, with 11 bases between. CDR3 nucleotide sequence: TGTGCCAGCAGTAGGACCCTCCTCTCTGGGGCCAACGTCCTGACTTTC. Translated, it gives CASSRTLLSGANVLTF.

This chain connects TRBV12-3 or TRBV12-4 to TRBJ2-2; D not certain. CDR3 length equals 15 residues. V was trimmed by 6 bases and J by 1 base, leaving 12 bases between them. The CDR3 DNA sequence: TGTGCCAGCAGCCCCGACTTCCTGAACACCGGGGAGCTGTTTTTT. Residues: CASSPDFLNTGELFF.

This clonotype was observed once. The chain is built from TRBV20-1 and TRBJ1-5; 7 bases agree with TRBD1. Looked up from germline, CDR1 is DFQATT and CDR2 is SNEGSKA (reference sequence). This CDR3 has 16 amino acids. V gave up 0 bases and J gave up 2 bases; unmatched junction bases: 7. The CDR3 sequence is CSARDGRTGGNQPQHF. Written as DNA, the CDR3 is TGCAGTGCTAGAGATGGAAGGACAGGCGGCAATCAGCCCCAGCATTTT.

J is TRBJ2-5 and V is TRBV12-3 or TRBV12-4; D possibly matches TRBD1 or TRBD2 (6 bases each). The CDR3 consists of 13 residues. V was cut by 4 bases and J by 10 bases, with 16 bases left in between. The CDR3 DNA reads TGTGCCAGCAGTTCCCGGGACAAGGGGGGCCAGTACTTC. Translating gives CASSSRDKGGQYF.

The chain joins TRBV28 to TRBJ2-5; TRBD1 agrees at 7 bases. The CDR3 length is 15 residues. The ends lost 1 base at V and 6 bases at J; junction bases unmatched: 8. CDR1 is MDHEN, CDR2 SYDVKM, per germline. This CDR3 is CASSLLRGDSKTQYF. In DNA form, the CDR3 reads TGTGCCAGCAGTTTATTGAGAGGGGACAGTAAGACCCAGTACTTC.

The chain has TRBV5-5 and TRBJ2-3; TRBD2 aligns across 9 bases. This CDR3 is built from 18 residues. Germline values: CDR1 SGHKS, CDR2 YYEKEE (reference sequence). Unmatched junction bases numbered 10, after V lost 0 bases and J lost 2 bases. CDR3 region: CASSLAAWAGGLTDTQYF. Written as DNA, the CDR3 is TGTGCCAGCAGCTTGGCCGCCTGGGCGGGGGGGCTCACAGATACGCAGTATTTT.

The sample holds a few counts of this clonotype. The genes are TRBV12-3 or TRBV12-4 and TRBJ1-2, with TRBD1 matching over 7 bases. This CDR3 region has 15 residues. V lost 6 bases to trimming and J lost 4 bases; unmatched junction nucleotides: 11. The CDR3 reads CASSPPNRGIYGYTF. The CDR3 nucleotides are TGTGCCAGCAGCCCGCCGAACAGGGGTATCTATGGCTACACCTTC.

This clonotype was counted ten times or more. J is TRBJ2-2 and V is TRBV4-3; 7 bases are shared with TRBD2. This CDR3 comprises 18 residues. V was pared by 4 bases and J by 6 bases, with 17 bases of the junction left unmatched. The germline V gene encodes CDR1 LGHNA and CDR2 YSLEER. The CDR3 DNA sequence: TGCGCCAGCAGCCTCCTAGCGGTCCAATCCGGGCTAGCCGGGGAGCTGTTTTTT. This encodes CASSLLAVQSGLAGELFF.

The genes are TRBV27 and TRBJ2-7; perhaps TRBD2 as D (5 bases). The CDR3 covers 16 residues. V dropped 5 bases and J dropped 3 bases, with 20 bases sitting between them. In germline, CDR1 is MNHEY, CDR2 SMNVEV (reference sequence). The CDR3 reads CASSAAQIVEGYEQYF. The CDR3, as DNA: TGTGCCAGCAGTGCCGCCCAGATCGTTGAGGGCTACGAGCAGTACTTC.

The rearrangement joins TRBV20-1 to TRBJ2-3, with 7 nucleotides matching TRBD2. The CDR3 sequence is 13 residues long. V was clipped by 6 bases and J by 2 bases; unmatched bases: 5. CDR1 and CDR2 (germline): DFQATT, SNEGSKA (reference sequence). The CDR3 region is CSAGGSTTDTQYF. The CDR3 nucleotides read TGCAGTGCAGGCGGGAGCACCACAGATACGCAGTATTTT.

This clonotype was counted many times. The genes are TRBV11-1 and TRBJ2-1; TRBD2 aligns across 7 bases. The CDR3 consists of 13 residues. Trimming took 4 bases from V and 7 from J; bases not matched to a gene: 4. The V gene's germline CDR1 is SGHAT and CDR2 FQDESV (reference sequence). In DNA, the CDR3 is TGTGCCAGCAGCTCTACTAGCGCAAATGAGCAGTTCTTC. Its protein product is CASSSTSANEQFF.

This clonotype showed up just a few times. The CDR3 coding sequence is TGTGCCAGCAGCCCGGCAGGATCGAGCAATCAGCCCCAGCATTTT. It yields the protein CASSPAGSSNQPQHF. V and J are TRBV6-5 and TRBJ1-5; D gene uncertain. CDR3 length: 15 amino acids. The V gene lost 6 bases and the J gene lost 1 base, with 13 bases spanning the gap. In germline, CDR1 is MNHEY, CDR2 SVGAGI.

This clonotype was observed many times. V and J are TRBV12-3 or TRBV12-4 and TRBJ1-2; unclear D gene. The CDR3 sequence is 14 residues long. Trimming took 4 bases from V and 3 from J, leaving 12 bases between them. In DNA, the CDR3 is TGTGCCAGCAGTTCGACGAGGACGGACTATGGCTACACCTTC. This translates into CASSSTRTDYGYTF.

The chain joins TRBV7-9 to TRBJ1-1; D is uncertain. The CDR3 totals 11 residues. Trimming removed 5 bases at V and 8 bases at J, with 9 bases between. CDR1 is SEHNR and CDR2 is FQNEAQ in the germline V gene (reference sequence). The CDR3 loop reads CASSLEAEAFF. CDR3 sequence (DNA): TGTGCCAGCAGCCTCGAAGCGGAAGCTTTCTTT.

This clonotype was seen more than once but under ten times. The chain carries TRBV30 and TRBJ2-7; tentatively, D is TRBD2 (6 bases). The CDR3 runs 15 residues. CDR1 GTSNPN and CDR2 SVGIG come from the germline V gene (reference sequence). The V and J ends lost 3 bases and 4 bases respectively, with 19 bases between them. The CDR3 is CAWSGPRLGRYEQYF. CDR3 nucleotides: TGTGCCTGGAGCGGCCCCCGACTAGGGCGATACGAGCAGTACTTC.

This clonotype appeared many times. The chain employs TRBV19 and TRBJ2-1, with D possibly TRBD2 on 6 matching bases. This CDR3 has 16 amino acids. Trimming left V 0 bases short and J 1 base short, with 10 bases between. CDR1 LNHDA and CDR2 SQIVND come from the germline V gene (reference sequence). The CDR3 DNA sequence: TGTGCCAGTAGTATAGAGGAGGGGTGGTCCTACAATGAGCAGTTCTTC. Encoded protein: CASSIEEGWSYNEQFF.